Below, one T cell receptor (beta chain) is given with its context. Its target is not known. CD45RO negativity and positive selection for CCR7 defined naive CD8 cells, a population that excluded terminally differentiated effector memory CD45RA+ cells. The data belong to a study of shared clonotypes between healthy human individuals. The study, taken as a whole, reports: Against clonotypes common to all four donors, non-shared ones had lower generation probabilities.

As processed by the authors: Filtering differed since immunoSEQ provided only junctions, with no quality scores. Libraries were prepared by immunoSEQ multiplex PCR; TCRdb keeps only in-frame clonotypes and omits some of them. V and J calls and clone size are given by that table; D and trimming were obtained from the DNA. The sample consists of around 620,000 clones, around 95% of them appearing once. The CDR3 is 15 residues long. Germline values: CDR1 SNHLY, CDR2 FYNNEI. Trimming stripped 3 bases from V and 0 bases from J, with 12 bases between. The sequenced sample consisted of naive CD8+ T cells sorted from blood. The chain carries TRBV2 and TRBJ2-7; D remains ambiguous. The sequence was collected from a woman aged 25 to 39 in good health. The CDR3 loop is CASSERQEISYEQYF. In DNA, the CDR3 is TGTGCCAGCAGTGAGCGGCAGGAAATCTCCTACGAGCAGTACTTC.